These T cell receptor beta chains were read from a single sample in a study of blood T cell repertoires in COVID-19. The repertoire was sequenced with immunoSEQ multiplex PCR; TCRdb's copy has only in-frame clones and lacks some. The sample lists about 370,000 clones; around 87% were seen once. The sequenced material came from peripheral blood. The receptors derive from a man younger than 30 with active or convalescent COVID-19. Each CDR3 is given with its conserved first and last residue. Fields, in order: clone size, J gene, V gene, CDR3 protein. The size of a clone is reported for some rows only, either as once, few or many, or as a class for expanded clones.

size: -; J: TRBJ1-1; V: TRBV6-5; CDR3: CASSYEATNTEAFF
size: few; J: TRBJ1-5; V: TRBV28; CDR3: CASSSSWGSPQHF
size: -; J: TRBJ2-3; V: TRBV27; CDR3: CASSLGRGLTDTQYF
size: -; J: TRBJ1-1; V: TRBV11-2; CDR3: CASSLKQGTITEAFF
size: -; J: TRBJ2-7; V: TRBV29-1; CDR3: CSAKGARGTYEQYF
size: -; J: TRBJ2-5; V: TRBV28; CDR3: CASSPYGLGGQETQYF
size: -; J: TRBJ1-5; V: TRBV6-6; CDR3: CASREQGTSQPQHF
size: -; J: TRBJ1-3; V: TRBV11-3; CDR3: CASSEHSLSGNTIYF
size: -; J: TRBJ2-3; V: TRBV10-3; CDR3: CAISVGTVTQYF
size: once; J: TRBJ2-7; V: TRBV27; CDR3: CASRRQGGTKRYF
size: -; J: TRBJ2-1; V: TRBV10-3; CDR3: CAISDFFSGDYNEQFF
size: -; J: TRBJ2-1; V: TRBV5-1; CDR3: CASDYSYNEQFF
size: -; J: TRBJ1-1; V: TRBV7-6; CDR3: CASRSMNTEAFF
size: -; J: TRBJ2-3; V: TRBV6-2/TRBV6-3; CDR3: CASSWTSGRRGTDTQYF
size: -; J: TRBJ2-5; V: TRBV24-1; CDR3: CATSAKTPYQETQYF
size: -; J: TRBJ2-5; V: TRBV3-1/TRBV3-2; CDR3: CASSLNPGRGNQETQYF
size: -; J: TRBJ2-2; V: TRBV9; CDR3: CASSGGASGYTGELFF
size: -; J: TRBJ1-1; V: TRBV2; CDR3: CASSVGQGMGVNTEAFF
size: -; J: TRBJ1-1; V: TRBV3-1/TRBV3-2; CDR3: CASSRDRRYTEAFF
size: -; J: TRBJ1-6; V: TRBV5-4; CDR3: CASSPRSSYNSPLHF
size: -; J: TRBJ2-1; V: TRBV18; CDR3: CASSPLAGGPYNEQFF
size: -; J: TRBJ2-7; V: TRBV19; CDR3: CASSMRGSSYEQYF
size: -; J: TRBJ2-6; V: TRBV7-2; CDR3: CASSLVPGRGANVLTF
size: -; J: TRBJ2-7; V: TRBV6-5; CDR3: CASSLTPDSYEQYF
size: -; J: TRBJ1-2; V: TRBV10-2; CDR3: CASSAGVVYGYTF
size: few; J: TRBJ1-5; V: TRBV28; CDR3: CASSFLSNQPQHF
size: once; J: TRBJ2-7; V: TRBV5-1; CDR3: CASSPGGQDHYEQYF
size: -; J: TRBJ2-7; V: TRBV28; CDR3: CASSARGTYEQYF
size: -; J: TRBJ2-2; V: TRBV27; CDR3: CASRRQGGSGELFF
size: -; J: TRBJ1-4; V: TRBV7-2; CDR3: CASSSQGAREKLFF
size: -; J: TRBJ2-1; V: TRBV19; CDR3: CASSSTAGNEQFF
size: -; J: TRBJ1-5; V: TRBV12-3/TRBV12-4; CDR3: CASGARGLLFRHF
size: -; J: TRBJ2-3; V: TRBV7-9; CDR3: CASRSLARVSTDTQYF
size: once; J: TRBJ2-7; V: TRBV27; CDR3: CASSYRENYEQYF
size: -; J: TRBJ1-5; V: TRBV4-2; CDR3: CASSQDGRKDQPQHF
size: -; J: TRBJ2-3; V: TRBV5-1; CDR3: CASSVDRAAGDTQYF
size: -; J: TRBJ1-3; V: TRBV19; CDR3: CASRPGTVTSRSGNTIYF
size: -; J: TRBJ1-5; V: TRBV27; CDR3: CASSFRPGDLQPQHF
size: few; J: TRBJ1-2; V: TRBV6-2/TRBV6-3; CDR3: CASSYRGLFYGYTF
size: -; J: TRBJ2-7; V: TRBV27; CDR3: CASSLESGRVYEQYF
size: -; J: TRBJ1-5; V: TRBV19; CDR3: CASSSDRVSNQPQHF
size: -; J: TRBJ2-6; V: TRBV18; CDR3: CASSSKTGIGANVLTF
size: -; J: TRBJ2-3; V: TRBV7-2; CDR3: CASSPDPLGADTQYF
size: -; J: TRBJ2-5; V: TRBV7-2; CDR3: CASSLGGLGGAKTQYF
size: -; J: TRBJ2-7; V: TRBV28; CDR3: CASSLLAAQSEQYF
size: -; J: TRBJ1-5; V: TRBV6-5; CDR3: CASSMGVSNQPQHF
size: -; J: TRBJ2-7; V: TRBV5-6; CDR3: CASSLRDRGGEQYF
size: -; J: TRBJ1-5; V: TRBV9; CDR3: CASSWGTGVHQPQHF
size: -; J: TRBJ2-2; V: TRBV7-9; CDR3: CASSSYRGQGITGELFF